The T cell receptor beta chain under discussion was sequenced for a study of tumor-infiltrating lymphocytes in localized non-small cell lung cancer. With regard to this clone: Its antigen remains unknown.

Germline-derived CDR1 and CDR2 are SGHTA and FQGNSA. This CDR3 is built from 14 residues. V shed 1 base and J shed 5 bases, with 11 bases lying between them. Sequencing used immunoSEQ multiplex PCR; TCRdb keeps in-frame clones, though not all of them. The table shows around 25,000 clones, with roughly 71% occurring only once. Points from the study as a whole: Different pieces of the same tissue went to different assays, confounding technical variation with intratumor heterogeneity. Only some patients had TCR sequencing, depending on available tissue. Higher tumor T cell infiltration than in uninvolved lung was supported by TCRbeta sequencing. Tumor T-cell fraction was not associated with recurrence-free survival.

Sequences were obtained from lung tumor tissue. This receptor was obtained from a human donor with non-small cell lung cancer. The chain uses TRBV7-2 and TRBJ1-1; D perhaps matches TRBD1 (5 bases). CDR3 residues: CASSLGQGETEAFF. CDR3 nucleotide sequence: TGTGCCAGCAGCTTAGGTCAGGGAGAGACTGAAGCTTTCTTT.